A single sample is the source of the 30 T cell receptor beta chains below, sequenced in a study of blood T cell repertoires in COVID-19. The repertoire was sequenced with immunoSEQ multiplex PCR; TCRdb's copy has only in-frame clones and lacks some. This table holds around 61,000 clones, 70% to 90% found once. The specimen was peripheral blood. These receptors all come from a man aged 45-60 years with active COVID-19.

This clone appeared once. The V gene is TRBV27, the J gene TRBJ1-1; no clear D gene. Trimming stripped 5 bases from V and 0 bases from J, with 10 bases between. Germline lookup yields CDR1 MNHEY and CDR2 SMNVEV (reference sequence). There are 14 residues in the CDR3. The CDR3 bases are TGTGCCAGCAGTCCCCGAACGGTGAACACTGAAGCTTTCTTT. Translated: CASSPRTVNTEAFF.

The J gene is TRBJ2-7, the V gene TRBV6-1; perhaps TRBD2 as D (6 bases). Germline-derived CDR1 and CDR2 are MNHNS and SASEGT. With 1 base removed from V and 7 bases from J, the gap between germline ends came to 20 bases. This CDR3 comprises 16 residues. CDR3 sequence (DNA): TGTGCCAGCAGTGAAGGGGTTACCAGCGGACTAAGGGAGCAGTACTTC. This translates into CASSEGVTSGLREQYF.

The chain couples TRBV6-6 to TRBJ2-1; no reliable D call. The CDR3 is 13 amino acids. Trimming took 2 bases from V and 6 from J, leaving 8 bases between them. Germline-derived CDR1 and CDR2 are MNHNY and SVGAGI (reference sequence). The CDR3 DNA reads as TGTGCCAGCAGTTACCCACCTAGCAATGAGCAGTTCTTC. It is translated as CASSYPPSNEQFF.

The rearrangement joins TRBV7-3 to TRBJ2-1; maybe TRBD2 (5 bases). The V and J ends lost 3 bases and 5 bases respectively, with 8 bases between them. Germline loops: CDR1 SGHTA, CDR2 FQGTGA. The CDR3 covers 13 residues. The CDR3 sequence is CASSFGVNNEQFF. The CDR3 nucleotides read TGTGCCAGCAGCTTCGGGGTGAACAATGAGCAGTTCTTC.

This sequence joins TRBV3-1 (or the pseudogene TRBV3-2) and TRBJ2-3, with D perhaps TRBD2 (5 bases). V lost 0 bases, J lost 6 bases, and 7 bases lay in between. This CDR3 spans 13 amino acids. Germline V gene lookup returns CDR1 LGHDT and CDR2 YNNKEL (reference sequence). The CDR3 loop is CASSQEKRDTQYF. DNA for the CDR3: TGTGCCAGCAGCCAAGAAAAGCGGGATACGCAGTATTTT.

This sequence joins TRBV28 and TRBJ1-5; D not certain. The ends were cut back, 5 bases at V and 2 bases at J, with 13 bases in the middle. The CDR3 spans 15 residues. Germline V CDR1 and CDR2: MDHEN, SYDVKM. This CDR3 is CASSTPTLGNQPQHF. The CDR3 nucleotides are TGTGCCAGCAGTACGCCCACTTTGGGCAATCAGCCCCAGCATTTT.

The chain links TRBV28 to TRBJ1-5, with 10 bases that match TRBD1. This CDR3 has 19 amino acids. The trim removed 2 bases at V and 3 bases at J, leaving 13 bases unmatched. Germline V gives CDR1 MDHEN, CDR2 SYDVKM. The CDR3 here is CASSLLHRQGAPLNQPQHF. The CDR3 DNA reads as TGTGCCAGCAGTTTACTCCATAGACAGGGGGCCCCTCTCAATCAGCCCCAGCATTTT.

The gene calls are TRBV5-1 and TRBJ1-1; 8 bases line up with TRBD1. Germline-derived CDR1 and CDR2 are SGHRS and YFSETQ. This CDR3 comprises 14 residues. V shed 4 bases and J 3 bases; nucleotides not matched to a gene: 5. The CDR3 is CASSPDRVYTEAFF. The CDR3 DNA reads as TGCGCCAGCAGCCCGGACAGGGTATACACTGAAGCTTTCTTT.

The rearrangement joins TRBV5-1 to TRBJ2-7; D not certain. V was shortened by 0 bases and J by 4 bases, with 5 bases between the two germline ends. This CDR3 is 12 amino acids long. Germline V gene sequence: CDR1 SGHRS, CDR2 YFSETQ. CDR3 region: CASSLGQYEQYF. The CDR3, as DNA: TGCGCCAGCAGCTTGGGACAATACGAGCAGTACTTC.

This chain uses TRBV11-2 with TRBJ2-5; 10 positions match TRBD2. Trimming removed 1 base from V and 2 bases from J; junction bases left unmatched: 7. This CDR3 is built from 17 residues. Germline CDR1 SGHAT, CDR2 FQNNGV. DNA for the CDR3: TGTGCCAGCAGCTTAGGAGGAGCGGGGGGGTATCAAGAGACCCAGTACTTC. Amino acid sequence: CASSLGGAGGYQETQYF.

For the CDR3, the DNA is TGCGCCAGCAGCCAAGAGGGCCCTGGACTGGGGAGGTCAGATACGCAGTATTTT. Translated: CASSQEGPGLGRSDTQYF. The rearrangement joins TRBV4-1 to TRBJ2-3, with a tentative D call TRBD2 (6 bases). The CDR3 has 18 residues. Trimming removed 0 bases from V and 4 bases from J, with 20 bases in between. CDR1 MGHRA and CDR2 YSYEKL come from the germline V gene.

V is TRBV5-4 and J is TRBJ2-1, with TRBD1 matching 10 bases. V shed 4 bases, J shed 1 base, and the junction held 2 bases outside the gene matches. The V gene's germline CDR1 is SGHNT and CDR2 YYREEE (reference sequence). The CDR3 runs 15 residues. CDR3 protein: CASSRDRGSYNEQFF. The CDR3 DNA follows: TGTGCCAGCAGCAGGGACAGGGGATCCTACAATGAGCAGTTCTTC.

This chain joins TRBV18 and TRBJ2-7; D perhaps matches TRBD2 (5 bases). There are 14 residues in the CDR3. Per germline, CDR1 KGHSH and CDR2 LQKENI. V lost 3 bases and J lost 3, with 12 bases in between. CDR3 loop: CASSPFGEIYEQYF. The CDR3 DNA reads TGTGCCAGCTCACCCTTCGGGGAAATCTACGAGCAGTACTTC. The full variable domain, in which reference TRBV18 and TRBJ2-7 provide the parts outside the CDR3, is NAGVMQNPRHLVRRRGQEARLRCSPMKGHSHVYWYRQLPEEGLKFMVYLQKENIIDESGMPKERFSAEFPKEGPSILRIQQVVRGDSAAYFCASSPFGEIYEQYFGPGTRLTVT.

This chain links TRBV3-1 (or the pseudogene TRBV3-2) with TRBJ2-3; 13 nucleotides agree with TRBD2. The CDR3 contains 18 residues. Germline V gene sequence: CDR1 LGHDT, CDR2 YNNKEL (reference sequence). The J segment lost 4 bases and the V segment lost 1 base, leaving 8 bases of the junction unmatched. The CDR3 sequence: CASSQALAGGPVADTQYF. The CDR3 DNA reads TGTGCCAGCAGCCAAGCACTAGCGGGGGGGCCGGTTGCAGATACGCAGTATTTT.

The V gene is TRBV6-1, the J gene TRBJ2-3; 11 nucleotides agree with TRBD1. This CDR3 has 19 amino acids. V lost 1 base and J lost 0; bases outside the gene matches: 9. The V gene's germline CDR1 is MNHNS and CDR2 SASEGT. The CDR3: CASSEGRTGGISSTDTQYF. DNA of the CDR3: TGTGCCAGCAGTGAAGGGAGGACAGGGGGCATCAGTAGCACAGATACGCAGTATTTT.

The V and J genes are TRBV5-1 and TRBJ1-2; TRBD1 matches at 8 bases. The CDR3 contains 14 residues. CDR1 is SGHRS, CDR2 YFSETQ, per germline. With 3 bases clipped from V and 6 bases from J, the junction kept 7 bases outside the gene matches. CDR3 residues: CASSSIQGAHGYTF. The CDR3 nucleotides are TGCGCCAGCAGCTCCATCCAGGGGGCACATGGCTACACCTTC.

The chain carries TRBV3-1 (or the pseudogene TRBV3-2) and TRBJ2-2, with 11 bases matching TRBD2. The length of the CDR3 is 19 residues. Germline V gene data show CDR1 as LGHDT and CDR2 as YNNKEL (reference sequence). The V segment lost 1 base and the J segment 6 bases; nucleotides outside the gene matches: 13. The CDR3 DNA follows: TGTGCCAGCAGCCAAGTTAGCGGGGGGGCGAGGCCAAGCGCCGGGGAGCTGTTTTTT. It translates to CASSQVSGGARPSAGELFF.

As for this clone: The sample has other DNA sequences that encode this CDR3 too. This chain joins TRBV6-5 and TRBJ2-3, with D perhaps TRBD2 (6 bases). CDR1 MNHEY and CDR2 SVGAGI come from the germline V gene. The length of the CDR3 is 14 residues. The V end was cut by 2 bases, the J end by 0 bases, with 6 bases between. CDR3 DNA sequence: TGTGCCAGCAGTTACGGAGGGAGCACAGATACGCAGTATTTT. As protein: CASSYGGSTDTQYF.

This chain uses TRBV4-1 with TRBJ2-7; D unresolved. From germline, CDR1 is MGHRA and CDR2 YSYEKL. Trimming stripped 1 base from V and 1 base from J, with 14 bases between. This CDR3 spans 16 amino acids. The CDR3 region is CASSQGPFSGSYEQYF. The DNA for the CDR3 is TGCGCCAGCAGCCAAGGACCGTTTTCAGGATCCTACGAGCAGTACTTC.

V and J are TRBV27 and TRBJ2-7; D unresolved. Trimming took off 6 bases at V and 3 bases at J, with 15 bases between the two ends. The CDR3 sequence is 14 residues long. Germline values: CDR1 MNHEY, CDR2 SMNVEV (reference sequence). The CDR3 bases are TGTGCCAGCAGCCAGGTTCTGCCGGTCTACGAGCAGTACTTC. Its protein product is CASSQVLPVYEQYF.

The chain links TRBV24-1 to TRBJ1-2; TRBD1 is a possible D gene (6 bases). The CDR3 is 15 residues long. Deletions cut 4 bases from V and 4 bases from J, with 15 bases between. Germline assignment: CDR1 KGHDR and CDR2 SFDVKD. Here the CDR3 reads CATSDRGQTSYGYTF. CDR3 nucleotide sequence: TGTGCCACCAGTGACCGGGGACAAACATCCTATGGCTACACCTTC.

Note on this clone: In this CDR3 the conserved last residue, phenylalanine or tryptophan, is missing, so a read error is likely. No DNA is shown, since the ends of the CDR3 on it are uncertain; the CDR3 is the one TCRdb lists. CDR3 loop: CASSFPGTGII. The chain is built from TRBV5-4 and TRBJ2-7; the listed D gene, TRBD1, was not tested against the DNA. Germline CDR1 and CDR2: SGHNT and YYREEE (reference sequence). Inclusive of both ends, the CDR3 amounts to 11 amino acids.

This clone has a single count. The chain links TRBV7-3 to TRBJ2-1, with 7 positions matching TRBD2. Germline CDR1 reads SGHTA; CDR2 reads FQGTGA. The CDR3 runs to 12 residues. The J segment lost 9 bases and the V segment lost 1 base, leaving 0 bases of the junction unmatched. For the CDR3, the DNA is TGTGCCAGCAGCTTAAGGGAGGGTGAGCAGTTCTTC. This encodes CASSLREGEQFF.

In this sample, this clone turned up once. This chain links TRBV6-5 with TRBJ2-7, with D perhaps matching TRBD2 (5 bases). This CDR3 region has 12 residues. The germline V and J ends were trimmed by 5 bases and 6 bases, with 11 bases remaining between them. The germline gives CDR1 MNHEY, CDR2 SVGAGI. Written as DNA, the CDR3 is TGTGCCAGCAGTACTAGTGAAGCCGAGCAGTACTTC. Translated: CASSTSEAEQYF.

J is TRBJ2-5 and V is TRBV2; 12 nucleotides align to TRBD2. This CDR3 has 15 residues. With V trimmed by 7 bases and J by 7 bases, 10 bases remained unmatched. The germline V gene has CDR1 SNHLY and CDR2 FYNNEI. The CDR3: CASNLGLAGSGTQYF. The CDR3, as DNA: TGTGCCAGCAATCTAGGACTAGCGGGAAGTGGGACCCAGTACTTC. The whole variable domain, remainder taken from reference TRBV2 and TRBJ2-5, is EPEVTQTPSHQVTQMGQEVILRCVPISNHLYFYWYRQILGQKVEFLVSFYNNEISEKSEIFDDQFSVERPDGSNFTLKIRSTKLEDSAMYFCASNLGLAGSGTQYFGPGTRLLVL.

The chain combines TRBV19 with TRBJ2-5; TRBD2 agrees at 12 bases. V gave up 6 bases and J gave up 2 bases; unmatched junction bases: 4. From germline, CDR1 is LNHDA and CDR2 SQIVND (reference sequence). The CDR3 spans 15 residues. The DNA for the CDR3 is TGTGCCAGTAGCCTTCTAGCGGGAGGGCAAGAGACCCAGTACTTC. Amino acids: CASSLLAGGQETQYF.

This clone counts as medium-sized. The V gene is TRBV5-1, the J gene TRBJ1-2; D may be TRBD1 (6 bases). This CDR3 spans 14 amino acids. Germline values: CDR1 SGHRS, CDR2 YFSETQ. The V end lost 2 bases, the J end lost 4 bases, and 12 bases lay between the germline ends. CDR3 sequence reads: CASSLQWTVYGYTF. As DNA, the CDR3 is TGCGCCAGCAGCTTACAATGGACAGTCTATGGCTACACCTTC.

This clone has just one count. The chain links TRBV7-2 to TRBJ2-7; 10 bases are a match to TRBD2. CDR1 is SGHTA and CDR2 is FQGNSA in the germline V gene. The CDR3 spans 14 residues. With V trimmed by 5 bases and J by 7 bases, 8 bases remained unmatched. Written as DNA, the CDR3 is TGTGCCAGCAGCCCCTTAGCGGGAGGCCAAGAGCAGTACTTC. It encodes CASSPLAGGQEQYF.

V usage is TRBV2 and J usage is TRBJ1-4; 9 nucleotides match TRBD1. The trim removed 6 bases at V and 0 bases at J, leaving 5 bases unmatched. The length of the CDR3 is 16 residues. Germline V gene sequence: CDR1 SNHLY, CDR2 FYNNEI. The CDR3: CASSRQGGATNEKLFF. The CDR3, as DNA: TGTGCCAGCAGCCGACAGGGGGGCGCAACTAATGAAAAACTGTTTTTT.

This chain connects TRBV6-2 or TRBV6-3 to TRBJ2-1; TRBD2 matches at 8 bases. The CDR3 runs 16 residues. V dropped 4 bases and J dropped 9; count of bases not matched to a gene: 14. Germline-derived CDR1 and CDR2 are MNHEY and SVGEGT. The CDR3 protein is CASSSREGGPLGEQFF. The DNA of the CDR3 is TGTGCCAGCAGTTCCCGGGAGGGAGGGCCTTTGGGTGAGCAGTTCTTC.